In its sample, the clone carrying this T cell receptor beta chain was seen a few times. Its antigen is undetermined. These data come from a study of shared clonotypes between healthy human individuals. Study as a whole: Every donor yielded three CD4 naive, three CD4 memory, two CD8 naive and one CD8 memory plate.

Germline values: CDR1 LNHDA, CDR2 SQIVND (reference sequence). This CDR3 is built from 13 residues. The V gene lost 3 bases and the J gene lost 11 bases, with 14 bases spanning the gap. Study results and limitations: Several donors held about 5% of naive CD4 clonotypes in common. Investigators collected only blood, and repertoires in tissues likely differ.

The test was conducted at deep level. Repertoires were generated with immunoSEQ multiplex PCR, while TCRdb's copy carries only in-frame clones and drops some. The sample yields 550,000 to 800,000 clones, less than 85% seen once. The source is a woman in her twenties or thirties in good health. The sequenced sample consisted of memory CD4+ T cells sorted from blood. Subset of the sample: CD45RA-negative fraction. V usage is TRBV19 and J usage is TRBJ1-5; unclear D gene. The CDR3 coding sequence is TGTGCCAGTAGTATTACTGGTGATGGGTCCCAGCATTTT. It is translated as CASSITGDGSQHF.